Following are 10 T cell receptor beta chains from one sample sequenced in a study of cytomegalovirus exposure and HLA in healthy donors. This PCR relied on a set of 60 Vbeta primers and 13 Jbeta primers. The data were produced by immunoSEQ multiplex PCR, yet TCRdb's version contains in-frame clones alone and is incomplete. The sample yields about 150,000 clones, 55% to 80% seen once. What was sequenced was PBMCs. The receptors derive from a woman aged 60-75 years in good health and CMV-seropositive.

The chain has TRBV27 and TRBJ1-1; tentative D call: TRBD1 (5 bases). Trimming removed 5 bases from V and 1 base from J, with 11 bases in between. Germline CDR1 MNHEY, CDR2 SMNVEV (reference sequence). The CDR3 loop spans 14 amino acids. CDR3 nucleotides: TGTGCCAGCAGTCTCTTGACAGCGAACACTGAAGCTTTCTTT. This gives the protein CASSLLTANTEAFF.

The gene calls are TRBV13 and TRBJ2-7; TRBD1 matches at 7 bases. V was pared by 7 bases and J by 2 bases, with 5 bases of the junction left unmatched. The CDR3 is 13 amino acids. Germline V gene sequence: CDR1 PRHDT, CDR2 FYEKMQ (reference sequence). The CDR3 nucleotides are TGTGCCAGCAATGTGGGACAGACCTACGAGCAGTACTTC. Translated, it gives CASNVGQTYEQYF.

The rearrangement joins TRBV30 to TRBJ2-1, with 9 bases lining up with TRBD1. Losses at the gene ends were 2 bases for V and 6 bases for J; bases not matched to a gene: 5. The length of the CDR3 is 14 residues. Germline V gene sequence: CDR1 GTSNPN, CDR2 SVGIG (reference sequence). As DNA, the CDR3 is TGTGCCTGGAGTCAGGGACAGGGCAGCAATGAGCAGTTCTTC. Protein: CAWSQGQGSNEQFF.

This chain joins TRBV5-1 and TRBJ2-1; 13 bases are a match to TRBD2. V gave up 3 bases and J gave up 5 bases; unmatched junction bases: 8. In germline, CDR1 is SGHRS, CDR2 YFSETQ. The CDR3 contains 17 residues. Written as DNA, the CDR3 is TGCGCCAGCAGCTCAGGACTAGCGGGAGCCCTAGACAATGAGCAGTTCTTC. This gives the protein CASSSGLAGALDNEQFF.

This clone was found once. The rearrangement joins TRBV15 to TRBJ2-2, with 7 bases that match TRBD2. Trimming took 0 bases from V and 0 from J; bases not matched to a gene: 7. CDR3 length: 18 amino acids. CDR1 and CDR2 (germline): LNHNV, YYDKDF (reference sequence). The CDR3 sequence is CATSRDLAGKTNTGELFF. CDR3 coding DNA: TGTGCCACCAGCAGAGATTTAGCGGGCAAGACGAACACCGGGGAGCTGTTTTTT.

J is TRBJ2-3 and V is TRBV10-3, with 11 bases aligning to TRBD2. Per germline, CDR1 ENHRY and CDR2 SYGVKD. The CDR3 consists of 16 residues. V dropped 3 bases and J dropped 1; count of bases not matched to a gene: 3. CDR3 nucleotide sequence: TGTGCCATCAGTGATCCTAGCGGGAGGCGCACAGATACGCAGTATTTT. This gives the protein CAISDPSGRRTDTQYF.

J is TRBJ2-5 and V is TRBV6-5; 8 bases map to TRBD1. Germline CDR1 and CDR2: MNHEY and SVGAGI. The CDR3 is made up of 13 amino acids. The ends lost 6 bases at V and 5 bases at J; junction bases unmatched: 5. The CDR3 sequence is CASRQGGGETQYF. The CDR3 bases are TGTGCCAGCAGACAGGGGGGTGGTGAGACCCAGTACTTC.

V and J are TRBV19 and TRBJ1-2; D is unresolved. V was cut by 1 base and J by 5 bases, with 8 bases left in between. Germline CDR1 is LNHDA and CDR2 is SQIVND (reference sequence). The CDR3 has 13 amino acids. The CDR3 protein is CASSIGHSYGYTF. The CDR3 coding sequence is TGTGCCAGTAGTATAGGGCATTCTTATGGCTACACCTTC.

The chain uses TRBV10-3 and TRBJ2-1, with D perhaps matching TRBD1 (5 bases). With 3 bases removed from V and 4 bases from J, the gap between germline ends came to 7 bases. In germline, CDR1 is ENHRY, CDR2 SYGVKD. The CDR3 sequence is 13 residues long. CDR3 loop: CAISEQEYNEQFF. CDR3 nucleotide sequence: TGTGCCATCAGTGAACAGGAGTACAATGAGCAGTTCTTC.

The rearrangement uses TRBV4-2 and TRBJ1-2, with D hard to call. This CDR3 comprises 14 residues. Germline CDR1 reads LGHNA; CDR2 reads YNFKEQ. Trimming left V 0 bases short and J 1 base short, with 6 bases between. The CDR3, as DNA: TGTGCCAGCAGCCAAGATATACTTAACTATGGCTACACCTTC. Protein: CASSQDILNYGYTF.